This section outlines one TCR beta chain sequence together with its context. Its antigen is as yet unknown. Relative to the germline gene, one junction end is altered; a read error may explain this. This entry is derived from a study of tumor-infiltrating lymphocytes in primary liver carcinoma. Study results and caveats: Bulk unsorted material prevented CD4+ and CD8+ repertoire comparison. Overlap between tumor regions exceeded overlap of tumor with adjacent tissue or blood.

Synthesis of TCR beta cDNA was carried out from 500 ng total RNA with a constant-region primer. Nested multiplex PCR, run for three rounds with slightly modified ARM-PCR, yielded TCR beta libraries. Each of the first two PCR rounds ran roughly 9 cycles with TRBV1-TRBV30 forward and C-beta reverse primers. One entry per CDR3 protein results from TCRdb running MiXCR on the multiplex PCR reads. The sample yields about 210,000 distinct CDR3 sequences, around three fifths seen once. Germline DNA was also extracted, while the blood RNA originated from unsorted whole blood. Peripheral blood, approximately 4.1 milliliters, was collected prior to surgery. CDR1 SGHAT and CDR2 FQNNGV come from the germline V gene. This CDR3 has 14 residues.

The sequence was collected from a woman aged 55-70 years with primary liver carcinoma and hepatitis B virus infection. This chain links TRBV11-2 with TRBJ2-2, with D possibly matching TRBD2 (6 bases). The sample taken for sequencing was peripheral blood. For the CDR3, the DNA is TGTGTCAGCAGCAAAGGCGGGAACACCGGGGAGCCGTTTTTT. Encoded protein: CVSSKGGNTGEPFF.